This TCR beta chain was found in a study of T-cell reconstitution after alpha-beta-depleted transplantation in children. About this clonotype: Its target is unknown.

Unique molecular identifiers were used to barcode this TCRbeta library. TCRdb fed the PCR reads into MiXCR, producing one record per CDR3 protein. The sample shows around 300,000 distinct CDR3 sequences, approximately 20% of them seen only once. Study-wide findings and caveats: The main origin of T-cell counts and diversity one year after transplant was newly produced T cells. It was reported that alpha-beta T cells came from several hundred expanded graft clones (about two months after transplant). At day 60, the high TCRbeta diversity found in some patients originated from recipient T cells and thymic progenitors that had survived.

Germline V gene data show CDR1 as MNHEY and CDR2 as SMNVEV (reference sequence). The germline V and J ends were trimmed by 7 bases and 1 base, with 13 bases remaining between them. This CDR3 has 14 amino acids. The sequencing used PBMCs, mostly from graft donor cells, collected 180 days after TCRalphabeta/CD19-depleted stem cell transplant. This clonotype originated in a male patient aged 10-17 years who had a stem cell transplant for acute lymphoblastic leukemia, so the T cells may come from the graft donor. The rearrangement joins TRBV27 to TRBJ1-1, with D perhaps matching TRBD1 (6 bases). In DNA form, the CDR3 reads TGTGCCAGCATCAAGGGGGTCGGGAACACTGAAGCTTTCTTT. Its protein product is CASIKGVGNTEAFF.